The TCR beta chain under discussion was sequenced for a study of cytomegalovirus exposure and HLA in healthy donors (dated by TCRdb to 2017 to 2019). Study-level background: An earlier analysis of around 600 of the donors reported more than 250 Gb of sequence data and 100 million to 130 million unique TCR beta sequences from some 180 million T cells. HLA typing covered class I and class II loci at four-digit resolution. An early release that covered 500 to 800 HLA-typed donors contained 300 to 350 gigabases of sequencing data and 65 million to 100 million unique TCR sequences. Besides the first cohort of under 700 subjects, a separate validation cohort made up of over a hundred different subjects was used. The genetic ancestry cluster associated with self-reported Caucasian donors included roughly four fifths of the roughly 380 genotyped donors. A few DR-DQ haplotypes were treated as single units for association and clustering because of strong linkage in the cohort. To predict cytomegalovirus infection status, the study combined high-throughput TCR immunosequencing, statistical association of individual TCRs with disease status, and machine learning. In a later analysis, previously published TCR beta repertoires from 500 to 750 donors were re-analyzed and high-resolution HLA genotyping was added so that TCR occurrence patterns could be studied. Genome-wide SNP genotypes for about 65% of the roughly 670 donors were used in a later genetic analysis, which treated that subset as a discovery cohort. All discovery cohort repertoires had been generated using a single sequencing platform. The T cell repertoires of about 700 subjects were profiled by immunosequencing and related to cytomegalovirus serostatus. The number of typed donors differed by locus: 629-630 for A, B, C, DRB1 and DQB1; 522 for DQA1; over 600 for DPA1; and about 450 for DPB1. The later analysis used no new phenotypic data to find candidate immune exposures, relying instead on TCR beta sequences and their occurrence across donors. In an earlier analysis of more than 550 of the donors, high-throughput TCR beta sequencing was used to judge whether each TCR beta V gene segment behaved as functional or pseudogenic. Donor age, sex, ethnicity and CMV serostatus were compiled alongside the repertoire data. On average, roughly 250,000 unique TCR beta nucleotide sequences were sequenced per donor among several hundred genotyped donors of the cohort, with roughly a sixth of those sequences being non-productive. The aim of the study was to test whether cataloging public T cell receptors could identify signatures of past pathogen exposure. General findings and caveats noted by the study authors: In a later analysis, HLA-associated TCR beta chains were found to be more clonally expanded and to have lower generation probabilities than equally common non-associated chains. Most TCR sequences were seen in very few donors, while some public TCRs were found in many individuals. In a later genetic analysis, fewer N-insertions in productive TCRs were reported among donors in an Asian-associated ancestry cluster than the 666-donor mean. Cytomegalovirus status was reported to be diagnosed by the classifier with high specificity and sensitivity in both the original and validation cohorts. A cluster of highly shared sequence variants was judged likely to represent a technical artifact of the sequencing pipeline. Three of the identified cytomegalovirus-associated TCR beta chains were confirmed in vitro to be specific for cytomegalovirus antigens. When HLA alleles, especially DR and DQ, strongly co-occurred, attributing TCR associations to individual alleles was difficult. Correlated functional status among segregating V segments might be attributable to linkage disequilibrium, but an unknown experimental factor could not be ruled out. This cohort had only TCR beta chains sequenced, and the lack of alpha or paired-chain data limited which features could be detected. A further reported finding was that TCR beta sequences accurately predicted the HLA-A and HLA-B alleles for most subjects in the first cohort. According to a later analysis, parvovirus B19, influenza, CMV and Epstein-Barr virus appeared linked to several top co-occurrence clusters. Most CMV-associated TCR beta chains appeared to be HLA-restricted in a later analysis, and the HLA associations seemed to be driven largely by CMV exposure. Some 16 rarely observed V segments, including chromosome 9 orphons, were excluded from the earlier analysis of about 600 of the donors because counts were too low. At a false discovery rate of 0.05, a later analysis linked 15,000 to 20,000 TCR beta sequences to specific HLA alleles. The presence/absence analyses assumed that sequencing depth was roughly uniform across donors, and that assumption may not be true. Because HLA typing was unavailable for some donors at each locus, only the typed subset was used in association tests. A later genetic analysis associated a missense DCLRE1C variant with V-gene and J-gene trimming of TCR beta chains, and an independent cohort replicated the association. A total of fewer than 200 TCR beta chains were listed by the study as associated with cytomegalovirus. Broadly in line with IMGT annotations, most TCR beta V segments showed up in productive rearrangements about 87% or about 30% of the time in an earlier analysis of some 590 of the donors. Some IMGT-functional V segments, including TRBV6-2 and TRBV6-3, could not be distinguished by the 87-base-pair reads and were therefore excluded. According to a later analysis, TCR association rates differed among HLA loci, with DRB1 alleles showing the most associated TCRs and HLA-C alleles showing the fewest. CMV serostatus was the only immune exposure information available for the cohort. It was suggested by the authors that the approach could potentially be generalized to other disease states and immunological phenotypes.

Remarks on this clone: No antigen is known for it. Per-nucleotide qualities are absent, and no much larger clonotype sits a single base away.

The library relied on the immunoSEQ multiplex PCR assay. A mixture of 60 forward primers for TCR Vbeta segments and 13 reverse primers for TCR Jbeta segments was used in the multiplex PCR. The CDR3 region of rearranged TCR beta genes was amplified from genomic DNA with a multiplex PCR assay. The amplified TCR beta libraries were sequenced on the Illumina HiSeq System as 87-base-pair reads. The study's processing was this. In a later analysis, tens of millions of unique TCR beta chains were counted across the 666 repertoires, and roughly 10 million of these chains were shared by at least two donors. A nearest-neighbor algorithm error-corrected the raw reads and collapsed the reads into unique sequences, merging closely related sequences to remove PCR and sequencing errors. To assign V, D and J gene segments, CDR3 sequences were aligned to IMGT reference sequences. For a sequence to be retained, a match of at least six nucleotides was required to both a V gene segment and a J gene segment. Rearrangements were called productive when the CDR3 lacked stop codons and stayed in frame with V and J; all others were non-productive. Following IMGT convention, CDR3 was defined as the stretch from the second conserved V-encoded cysteine up to the conserved J-encoded phenylalanine. The earlier analysis of roughly 590 of the donors excluded any sequence lacking an unambiguous match to a single V gene segment. In an earlier analysis of approximately 590 of the donors, a V segment was called functional when productive rearrangements were above 56.7%, and segregating when the standard deviation between donors exceeded 5%. A statistical classification framework was built for diagnosing cytomegalovirus status from the catalog of TCR beta chain sequences. V and J gene assignment, in a later analysis, came from comparing TCR nucleotide sequences with IMGT/GENE-DB human TR gene sequences. In a later analysis, CDR3 sequences and most-parsimonious VDJ recombination scenarios were assigned using the TCRdist pipeline. In a later analysis, every TCR beta chain was defined by the combination of its CDR3 amino acid sequence and its V-gene family, and reads without a unique V-gene family were dropped. As a way to deal with suspected cross-contamination and a sequencing artifact, a later analysis dropped approximately 570 nucleotide sequences that were highly shared and had low generation probability. In a later analysis, a clonal expansion index for each public chain was calculated from normalized within-repertoire ranks of inferred template counts. Generation probabilities in a later analysis came from a VDJ recombination model fitted to out-of-frame rearrangements, and those results were checked against IGoR. In a later analysis, hypergeometric tests were used to score TCR-TCR, TCR-HLA and TCR-CMV co-occurrence, with a repertoire-size bias correction applied to TCR pairs. To estimate false discovery rates, a later analysis permuted the HLA or CMV assignments 20 times. In a later analysis, co-occurring TCRs were grouped with DBSCAN, and TCRdist sequence similarity was added when clustering was performed within HLA-allele-positive subsets. Repertoires with fewer than 30,000 or more than 120,000 public chains were left out of co-occurrence clustering, as were five repertoires with anomalous nucleotide sharing. The immuneACCESS repertoire file appears here via TCRdb, limited to in-frame rearrangements. These files lack a portion of the clones; in checked studies, under half of the deficit traces to unresolved V genes, and the cause of the others is not known. For V, J and clone size, that table is used; D and trimming come from the DNA. The sample data list more than 110,000 clones, and 80% of these were observed just once. The ten largest clones capture approximately 5.1% of the sample.

The cysteine opens and the phenylalanine closes a CDR3 of 14 amino acids. Of all the DNA, just the CDR3 is kept, 42 bases in frame from base 1. V has 6 bases trimmed and J has 8 bases trimmed; junction bases matching no gene number 5. The germline V gene gives CDR1 as MNHEY and CDR2 as SVGAGI. The cohort consisted of hundreds of healthy bone marrow donors. All cohort members were sampled while nominally healthy, although unrecorded immune exposures were likely present. The donor was CMV seronegative and belonged to the group of 350 or so seronegative cohort members. A peripheral blood sample was provided by each donor, and peripheral blood mononuclear cells were used for TCR beta sequencing. The Qiagen DNeasy Blood Extraction Kit was used to extract genomic DNA from the blood cell samples.

This sequence originates from a male donor in good health and CMV-seronegative. What was sequenced was PBMCs. The sequence joins TRBV6-5 to TRBJ1-6; 9 bases in the middle match TRBD1. The DNA sequence is TGTGCCAGCAGGGGACAGGGACATGATTCACCCCTCCACTTT. This sequence encodes CASRGQGHDSPLHF.